Shown below are 16 T cell receptor beta chains from a single sample sequenced in a study of OX40 agonist ivuxolimab in advanced cancers. The data were produced by immunoSEQ multiplex PCR, yet TCRdb's version contains in-frame clones alone and is incomplete. The sample lists tens of thousands of clones, 85% occurring once. Sequences were derived from CD4+ or CD8+ T cells sorted from blood, sampled in a trial of the OX40 agonist ivuxolimab. Source of these receptors: an adult with an advanced solid tumor such as melanoma, head and neck, liver or kidney cancer.

The J gene is TRBJ2-2, the V gene TRBV7-3; TRBD1 matches 8 bases. Germline V gene sequence: CDR1 SGHTA, CDR2 FQGTGA. CDR3 length equals 16 residues. V dropped 5 bases and J dropped 1; count of bases not matched to a gene: 6. This CDR3 reads CASSAYGTGNTGELFF. As DNA, the CDR3 is TGTGCCAGCAGCGCCTACGGGACAGGGAACACCGGGGAGCTGTTTTTT.

J is TRBJ2-7 and V is TRBV6-1, with D perhaps TRBD1 (5 bases). CDR3 length equals 14 residues. CDR1 and CDR2 from the germline V gene are MNHNS and SASEGT. V lost 2 bases and J lost 7, with 15 bases in between. The CDR3 loop is CASSEMARVEEQYF. The CDR3 region has the DNA TGTGCCAGCAGTGAAATGGCCAGGGTGGAGGAGCAGTACTTC.

This chain links TRBV19 with TRBJ1-6; unclear D gene. CDR3 length equals 14 residues. Per the germline V gene, CDR1 is LNHDA and CDR2 is SQIVND (reference sequence). Between the trimmed V and J ends, which lost 3 bases and 10 bases, there was a span of 13 bases. CDR3 in DNA: TGTGCCAGTAGTATTGAGCGCGGCCTCTCACCCCTCCACTTT. This sequence encodes CASSIERGLSPLHF.

This clone appeared a single time. V is TRBV27 and J is TRBJ2-5, with D possibly TRBD1 on 5 matching bases. V was shortened by 0 bases and J by 4 bases, with 12 bases between the two germline ends. This CDR3 spans 15 amino acids. Germline loops: CDR1 MNHEY, CDR2 SMNVEV (reference sequence). This CDR3 reads CASSLSGPATETQYF. The CDR3 bases are TGTGCCAGCAGTTTATCGGGGCCGGCGACAGAGACCCAGTACTTC.

The chain employs TRBV10-3 and TRBJ2-7; no clear D gene. The CDR3 has 16 amino acids. The germline gives CDR1 ENHRY, CDR2 SYGVKD. V was cut by 0 bases and J by 2 bases, with 14 bases left in between. The CDR3 loop is CAISESAPRGAYEQYF. The CDR3 coding sequence is TGTGCCATCAGTGAGTCGGCCCCTCGTGGGGCCTACGAGCAGTACTTC.

The V gene is TRBV7-9, the J gene TRBJ2-5; 10 bases match TRBD1. The germline gives CDR1 SEHNR, CDR2 FQNEAQ (reference sequence). V dropped 5 bases and J dropped 4; count of bases not matched to a gene: 7. The CDR3 covers 15 residues. The CDR3 is CASSTDRGGRETQYF. CDR3 nucleotides: TGTGCCAGCAGCACGGACAGGGGGGGACGAGAGACCCAGTACTTC.

The chain joins TRBV18 to TRBJ1-2; D perhaps matches TRBD1 (5 bases). V shed 5 bases and J shed 6 bases, with 13 bases lying between them. From germline, CDR1 is KGHSH and CDR2 LQKENI. The CDR3 contains 13 residues. The CDR3 sequence is CASSSSGGDGYTF. The CDR3 DNA sequence: TGTGCCAGCTCATCGTCCGGGGGGGATGGCTACACCTTC.

Only one count was recorded for this clone. The chain combines TRBV18 with TRBJ2-7; D perhaps matches TRBD1 (6 bases). Germline V gene sequence: CDR1 KGHSH, CDR2 LQKENI. The CDR3 has 14 residues. The V gene lost 5 bases and the J gene lost 2 bases, with 13 bases spanning the gap. The CDR3 DNA reads TGTGCCAGCTCAGAGGACAGAGTTACCTACGAGCAGTACTTC. Translation gives CASSEDRVTYEQYF.

The chain joins TRBV5-3 to TRBJ1-5; D possibly corresponds to TRBD1 (6 bases). TRBV5-3 is an open reading frame whose function is uncertain. The CDR3 is 19 amino acids. The V end was cut by 0 bases, the J end by 0 bases, with 19 bases between. The CDR3 is CARSLDLDSRRYSNQPQHF. The CDR3 bases are TGTGCCAGAAGCTTGGACTTGGACAGCCGTCGTTATAGCAATCAGCCCCAGCATTTT.

The rearrangement joins TRBV5-1 to TRBJ1-1, with D possibly TRBD1 on 6 matching bases. Trimming removed 5 bases from V and 2 bases from J, with 10 bases in between. The CDR3 has 13 amino acids. CDR1 is SGHRS, CDR2 YFSETQ, per germline. The CDR3 DNA reads TGCGCCAGCAGACAACAGGGAAACACTGAAGCTTTCTTT. This encodes CASRQQGNTEAFF.

The chain couples TRBV6-5 to TRBJ1-2; possible D gene TRBD1, 6 bases. Germline-derived CDR1 and CDR2 are MNHEY and SVGAGI. CDR3 length: 15 amino acids. The germline V and J ends were trimmed by 0 bases and 6 bases, with 14 bases remaining between them. The CDR3 DNA follows: TGTGCCAGCAGTTACTCGATAAGTACAGGGCATGGCTACACCTTC. Residues: CASSYSISTGHGYTF.

The rearrangement joins TRBV7-9 to TRBJ1-1; 7 bases align to TRBD1. Germline values: CDR1 SEHNR, CDR2 FQNEAQ (reference sequence). Germline trimming cut 5 bases from V and 1 base from J; bases unmatched to any gene: 4. The CDR3 contains 14 residues. The DNA for the CDR3 is TGTGCCAGCAGCGAAGGGACAGCGAACACTGAAGCTTTCTTT. Translation gives CASSEGTANTEAFF.

This clone has only one observation. The chain has TRBV19 and TRBJ1-3; D call uncertain. The CDR3 is 16 amino acids. Germline V gene lookup returns CDR1 LNHDA and CDR2 SQIVND (reference sequence). Deletions cut 6 bases from V and 3 bases from J, with 18 bases between. The DNA for the CDR3 is TGTGCCAGTAGCCCAGGACCTTATCGGAGTGGAAACACCATATATTTT. This codes for CASSPGPYRSGNTIYF.

This CDR3 reads CASSNENYEQYF. CDR3 bases: TGTGCCAGCAGCAACGAGAACTACGAGCAGTACTTC. The chain links TRBV21-1 to TRBJ2-7; TRBD2, the D gene given by the table, was not confirmed from the DNA. TRBV21-1 is flagged as a pseudogene. The CDR3 length is 12 residues.

This chain links TRBV6-1 with TRBJ2-1, with 8 bases fitting TRBD1. The CDR3 runs 13 residues. V lost 7 bases to trimming and J lost 10 bases; unmatched junction nucleotides: 9. Looked up from germline, CDR1 is MNHNS and CDR2 is SASEGT. The DNA for the CDR3 is TGTGCCAGCAAACAGGGGGGAATTCGGGAGCAGTTCTTC. Encoded protein: CASKQGGIREQFF.

V is TRBV28 and J is TRBJ2-1, with D possibly being TRBD2 (6 bases). Germline loops: CDR1 MDHEN, CDR2 SYDVKM. The germline V and J ends were trimmed by 6 bases and 3 bases, with 12 bases remaining between them. CDR3 length: 14 amino acids. CDR3: CASRGGDYYNEQFF. The CDR3 DNA sequence: TGTGCCAGCAGGGGGGGAGACTACTACAATGAGCAGTTCTTC.